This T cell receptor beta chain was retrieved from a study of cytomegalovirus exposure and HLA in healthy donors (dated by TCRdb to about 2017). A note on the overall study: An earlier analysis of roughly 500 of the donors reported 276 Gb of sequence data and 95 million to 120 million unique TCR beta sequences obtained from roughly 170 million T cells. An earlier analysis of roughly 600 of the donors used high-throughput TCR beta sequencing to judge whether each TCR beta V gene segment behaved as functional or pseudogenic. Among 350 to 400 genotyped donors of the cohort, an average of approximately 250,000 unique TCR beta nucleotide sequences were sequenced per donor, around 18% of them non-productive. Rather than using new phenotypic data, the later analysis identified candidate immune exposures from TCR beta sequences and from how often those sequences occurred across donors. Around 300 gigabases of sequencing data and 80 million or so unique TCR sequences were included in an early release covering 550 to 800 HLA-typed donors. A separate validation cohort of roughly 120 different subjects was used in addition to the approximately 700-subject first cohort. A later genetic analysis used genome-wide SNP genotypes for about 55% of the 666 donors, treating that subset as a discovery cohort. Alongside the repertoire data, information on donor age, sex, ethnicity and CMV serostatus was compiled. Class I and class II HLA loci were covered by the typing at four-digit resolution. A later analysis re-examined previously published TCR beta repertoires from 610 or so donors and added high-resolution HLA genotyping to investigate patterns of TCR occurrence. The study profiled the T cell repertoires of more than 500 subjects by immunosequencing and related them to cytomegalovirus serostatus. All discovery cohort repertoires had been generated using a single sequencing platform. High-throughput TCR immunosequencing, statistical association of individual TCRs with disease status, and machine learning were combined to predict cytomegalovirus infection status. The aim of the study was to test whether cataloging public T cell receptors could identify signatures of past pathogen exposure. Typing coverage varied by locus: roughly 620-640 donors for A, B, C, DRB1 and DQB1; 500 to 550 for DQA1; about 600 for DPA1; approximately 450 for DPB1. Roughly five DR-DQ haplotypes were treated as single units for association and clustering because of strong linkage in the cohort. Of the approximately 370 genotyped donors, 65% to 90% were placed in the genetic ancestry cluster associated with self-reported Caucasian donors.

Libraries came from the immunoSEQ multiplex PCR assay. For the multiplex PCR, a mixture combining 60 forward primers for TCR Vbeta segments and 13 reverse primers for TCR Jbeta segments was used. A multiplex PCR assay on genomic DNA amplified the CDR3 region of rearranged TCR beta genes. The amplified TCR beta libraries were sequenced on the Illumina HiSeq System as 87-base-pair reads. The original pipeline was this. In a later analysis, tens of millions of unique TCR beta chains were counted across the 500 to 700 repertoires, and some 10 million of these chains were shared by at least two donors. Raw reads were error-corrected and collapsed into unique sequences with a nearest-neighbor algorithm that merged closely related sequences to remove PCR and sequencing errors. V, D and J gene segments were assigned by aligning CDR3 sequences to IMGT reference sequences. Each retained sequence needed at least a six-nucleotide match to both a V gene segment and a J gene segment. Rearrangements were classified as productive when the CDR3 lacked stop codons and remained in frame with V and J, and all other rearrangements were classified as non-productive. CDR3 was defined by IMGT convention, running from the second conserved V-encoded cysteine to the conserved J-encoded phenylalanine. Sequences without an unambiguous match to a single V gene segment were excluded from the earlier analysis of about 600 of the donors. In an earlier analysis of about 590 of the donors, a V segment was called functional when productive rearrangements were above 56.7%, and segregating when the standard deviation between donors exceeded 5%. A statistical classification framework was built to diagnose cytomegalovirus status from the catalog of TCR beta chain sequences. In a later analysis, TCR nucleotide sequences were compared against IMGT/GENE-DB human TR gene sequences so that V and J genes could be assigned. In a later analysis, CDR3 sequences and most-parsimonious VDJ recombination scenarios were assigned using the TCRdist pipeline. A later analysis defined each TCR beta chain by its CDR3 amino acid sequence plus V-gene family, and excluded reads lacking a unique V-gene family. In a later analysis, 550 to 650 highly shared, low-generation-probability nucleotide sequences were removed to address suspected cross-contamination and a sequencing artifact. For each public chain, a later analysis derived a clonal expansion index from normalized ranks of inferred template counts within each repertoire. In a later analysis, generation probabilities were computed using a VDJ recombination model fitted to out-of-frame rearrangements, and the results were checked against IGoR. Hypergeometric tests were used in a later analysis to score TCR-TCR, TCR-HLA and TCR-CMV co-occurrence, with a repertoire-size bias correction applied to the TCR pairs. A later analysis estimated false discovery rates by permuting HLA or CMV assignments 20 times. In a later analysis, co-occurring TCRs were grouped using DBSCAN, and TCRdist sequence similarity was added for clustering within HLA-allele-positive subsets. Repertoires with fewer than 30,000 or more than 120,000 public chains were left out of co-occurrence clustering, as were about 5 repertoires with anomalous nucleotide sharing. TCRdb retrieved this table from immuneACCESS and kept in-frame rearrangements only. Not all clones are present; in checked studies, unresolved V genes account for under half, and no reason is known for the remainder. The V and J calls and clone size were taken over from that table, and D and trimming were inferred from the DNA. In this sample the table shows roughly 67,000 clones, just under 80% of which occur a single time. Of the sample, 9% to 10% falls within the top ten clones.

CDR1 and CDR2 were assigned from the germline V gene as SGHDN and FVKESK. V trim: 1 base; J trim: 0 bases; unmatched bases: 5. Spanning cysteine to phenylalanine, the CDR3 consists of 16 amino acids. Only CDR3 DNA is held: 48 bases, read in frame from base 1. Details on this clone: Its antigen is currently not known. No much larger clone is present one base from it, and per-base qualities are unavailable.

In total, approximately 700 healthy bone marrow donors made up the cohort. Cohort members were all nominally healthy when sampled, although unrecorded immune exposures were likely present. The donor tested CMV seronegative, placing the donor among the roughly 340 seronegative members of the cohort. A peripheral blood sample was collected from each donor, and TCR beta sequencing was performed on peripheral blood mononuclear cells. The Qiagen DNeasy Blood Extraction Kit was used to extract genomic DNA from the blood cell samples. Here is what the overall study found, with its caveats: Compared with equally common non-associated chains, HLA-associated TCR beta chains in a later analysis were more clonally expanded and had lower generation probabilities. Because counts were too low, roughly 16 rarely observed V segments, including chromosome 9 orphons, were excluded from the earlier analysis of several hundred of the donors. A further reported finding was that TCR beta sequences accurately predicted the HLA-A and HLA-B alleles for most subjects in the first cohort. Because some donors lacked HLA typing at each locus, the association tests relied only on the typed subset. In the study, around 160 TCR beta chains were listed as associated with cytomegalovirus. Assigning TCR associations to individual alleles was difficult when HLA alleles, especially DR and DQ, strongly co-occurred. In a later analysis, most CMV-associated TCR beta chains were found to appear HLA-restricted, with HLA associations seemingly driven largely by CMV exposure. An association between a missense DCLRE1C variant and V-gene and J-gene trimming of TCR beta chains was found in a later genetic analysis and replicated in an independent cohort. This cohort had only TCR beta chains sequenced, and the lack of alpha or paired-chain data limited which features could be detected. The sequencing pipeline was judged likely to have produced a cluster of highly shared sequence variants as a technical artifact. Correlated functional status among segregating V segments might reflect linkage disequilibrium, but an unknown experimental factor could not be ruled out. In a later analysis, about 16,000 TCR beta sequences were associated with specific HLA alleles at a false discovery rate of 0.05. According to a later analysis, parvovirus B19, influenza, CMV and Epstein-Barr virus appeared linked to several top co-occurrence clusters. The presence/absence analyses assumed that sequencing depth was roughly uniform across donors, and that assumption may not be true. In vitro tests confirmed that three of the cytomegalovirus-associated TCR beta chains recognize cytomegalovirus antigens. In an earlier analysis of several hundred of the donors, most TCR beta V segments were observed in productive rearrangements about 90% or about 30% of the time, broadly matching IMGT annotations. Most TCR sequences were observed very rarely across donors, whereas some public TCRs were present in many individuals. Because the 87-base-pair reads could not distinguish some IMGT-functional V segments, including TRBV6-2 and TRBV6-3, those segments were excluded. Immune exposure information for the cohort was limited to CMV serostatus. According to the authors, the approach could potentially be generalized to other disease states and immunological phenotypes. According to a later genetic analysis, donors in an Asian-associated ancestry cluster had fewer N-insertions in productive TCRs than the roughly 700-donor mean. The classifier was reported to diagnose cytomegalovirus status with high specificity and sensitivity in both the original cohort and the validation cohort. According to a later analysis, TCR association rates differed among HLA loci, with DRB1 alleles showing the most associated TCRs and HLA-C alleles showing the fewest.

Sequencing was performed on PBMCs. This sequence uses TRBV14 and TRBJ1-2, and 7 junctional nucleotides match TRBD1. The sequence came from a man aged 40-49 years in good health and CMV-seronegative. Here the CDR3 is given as CASSQGGGTTNYGYTF. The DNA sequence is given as TGTGCCAGCAGCCAAGGAGGGGGCACGACTAACTATGGCTACACCTTC.